This TCR beta chain derives from a study of response to subunit inactivated influenza vaccine. In its sample, this clonotype was seen a few times. Antigen: not known. TCRdb itself ran the RT-PCR reads through MiXCR, one entry per CDR3 protein. This sample carries over 750,000 distinct CDR3 sequences, 21% of them seen once, and the ten largest clones take roughly a tenth. The study, taken as a whole, reports: A suggestion made by the authors is that each seasonal influenza vaccination recruits few new T cells.

This CDR3 has 13 amino acids. Trimming left V 3 bases short and J 4 bases short, with 10 bases between. The germline V gene has CDR1 DFQATT and CDR2 SNEGSKA (reference sequence). The clonotype was recovered from a man aged 45 to 65 who received an inactivated influenza vaccine. V is TRBV20-1 and J is TRBJ2-1, with unresolved D. The sample in question was PBMCs from blood, obtained about 5 days after vaccination. CDR3 sequence (DNA): TGCAGTGCTAGTATCTGGGATTACAATGAGCAGTTCTTC. This translates into CSASIWDYNEQFF.